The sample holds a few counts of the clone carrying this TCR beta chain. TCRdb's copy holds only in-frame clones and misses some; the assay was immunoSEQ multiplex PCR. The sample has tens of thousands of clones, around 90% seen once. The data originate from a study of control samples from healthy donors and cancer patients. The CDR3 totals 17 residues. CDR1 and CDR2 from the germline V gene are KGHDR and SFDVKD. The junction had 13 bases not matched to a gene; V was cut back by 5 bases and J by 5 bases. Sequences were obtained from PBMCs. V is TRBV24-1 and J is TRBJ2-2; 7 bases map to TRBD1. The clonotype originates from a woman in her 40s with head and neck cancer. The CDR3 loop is CATSGETGLYGTGELFF. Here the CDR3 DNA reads TGTGCCACCAGTGGAGAGACAGGGTTATACGGGACCGGGGAGCTGTTTTTT.